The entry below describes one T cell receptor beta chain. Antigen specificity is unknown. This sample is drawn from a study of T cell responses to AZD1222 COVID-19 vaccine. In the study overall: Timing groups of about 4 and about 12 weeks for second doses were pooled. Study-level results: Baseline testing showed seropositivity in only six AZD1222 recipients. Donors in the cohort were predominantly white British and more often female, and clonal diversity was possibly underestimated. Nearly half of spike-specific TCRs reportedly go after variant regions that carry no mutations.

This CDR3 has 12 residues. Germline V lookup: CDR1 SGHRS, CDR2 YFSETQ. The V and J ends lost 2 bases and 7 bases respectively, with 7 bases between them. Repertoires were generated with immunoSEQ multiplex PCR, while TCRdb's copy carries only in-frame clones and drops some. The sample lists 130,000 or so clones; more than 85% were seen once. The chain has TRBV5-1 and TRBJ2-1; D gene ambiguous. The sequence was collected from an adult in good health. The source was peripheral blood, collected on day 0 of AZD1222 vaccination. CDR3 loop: CASSFQGNEQFF. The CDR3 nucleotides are TGCGCCAGCAGCTTTCAAGGAAATGAGCAGTTCTTC.